Sequencing of this TCR beta chain was carried out in a study of cytomegalovirus exposure and HLA in healthy donors. Amplification used 60 Vbeta primers and 13 Jbeta primers. Profiling relied on immunoSEQ multiplex PCR, and the TCRdb table lists in-frame clones only, not all of them. The sample holds about 130,000 clones, around 8.5% seen once. CDR3 length: 14 residues. Trimming removed 6 bases from V and 6 bases from J, with 17 bases in between. CDR1 is SGHNT and CDR2 is YYREEE in the germline V gene (reference sequence). The sequenced sample was PBMCs. The gene calls are TRBV5-4 and TRBJ2-3; D might be TRBD2 (6 bases). This receptor was identified in a middle-aged man in good health and CMV-seronegative. The CDR3 region has the DNA TGTGCCAGCACCCTGGGACTTCCTGGGGATACGCAGTATTTT. Protein sequence: CASTLGLPGDTQYF.